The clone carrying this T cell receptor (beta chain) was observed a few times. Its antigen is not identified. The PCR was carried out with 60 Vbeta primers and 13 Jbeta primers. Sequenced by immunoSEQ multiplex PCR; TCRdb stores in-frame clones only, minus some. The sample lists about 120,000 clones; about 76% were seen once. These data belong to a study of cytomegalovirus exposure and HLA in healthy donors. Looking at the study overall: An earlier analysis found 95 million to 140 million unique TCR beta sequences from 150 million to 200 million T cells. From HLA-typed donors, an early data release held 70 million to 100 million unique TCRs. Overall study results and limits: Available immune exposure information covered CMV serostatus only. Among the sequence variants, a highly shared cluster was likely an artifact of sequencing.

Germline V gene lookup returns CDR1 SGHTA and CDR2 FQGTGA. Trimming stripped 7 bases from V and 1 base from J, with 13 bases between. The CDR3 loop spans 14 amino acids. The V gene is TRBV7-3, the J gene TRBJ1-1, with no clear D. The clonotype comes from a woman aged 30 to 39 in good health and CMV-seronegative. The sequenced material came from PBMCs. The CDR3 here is CASTTTAANTEAFF. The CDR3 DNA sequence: TGTGCCAGCACCACCACGGCGGCGAACACTGAAGCTTTCTTT.